The 20 T cell receptor beta chains given below trace back to one sample, sequenced in a study of naive and memory T cell subsets. Amplification of ligated cDNA took four PCR rounds with SP2 and nested alpha and beta constant primers. A single record per CDR3 protein comes from TCRdb applying MiXCR to the 5' RACE reads. The table includes 55,000 to 65,000 distinct CDR3 sequences, 8% detected once. A UMI-containing oligonucleotide was joined by 3' ligation to the TCR cDNA template. Receptors were obtained from a female donor in good health.

The chain is built from TRBV12-3 or TRBV12-4 and TRBJ2-1; possibly TRBD2 for D (6 bases). V shed 7 bases and J shed 2 bases, with 12 bases lying between them. This CDR3 comprises 14 residues. CDR3 coding DNA: TGTGCCAGCACTCCTGGAGGGCCCTACAATGAGCAGTTCTTC. This codes for CASTPGGPYNEQFF.

As to this clonotype: It may be a read error: a sequence one base away is much more abundant. The V call is TRBV30, the J call TRBJ1-5; D unresolved. This CDR3 spans 18 amino acids. Germline assignment: CDR1 GTSNPN and CDR2 SVGIG (reference sequence). CDR3: CARSEKGPSSYSNQPQHF. The CDR3 coding sequence is TGTGCCCGGAGTGAGAAAGGGCCCTCTTCTTATAGCAATCAGCCCCAGCATTTT.

This clonotype showed up many times. The rearrangement links TRBV7-9 to TRBJ1-3, with 7 positions matching TRBD1. This CDR3 region has 13 residues. Losses at the gene ends were 5 bases for V and 4 bases for J; bases not matched to a gene: 2. CDR1 is SEHNR, CDR2 FQNEAQ, per germline (reference sequence). The CDR3 nucleotides are TGTGCCAGCAGCCGGGACAGCGGAAACACCATATATTTT. It is translated as CASSRDSGNTIYF.

This clonotype was recorded at least ten times. V gene TRBV20-1 combines with J gene TRBJ2-1; D gene unclear. CDR1 DFQATT and CDR2 SNEGSKA come from the germline V gene (reference sequence). V lost 4 bases to trimming and J lost 2 bases, with 9 bases between them. The CDR3 extends over 13 amino acids. CDR3 nucleotides: TGCAGTGCTACCCAACGGACCTACAATGAGCAGTTCTTC. Its translation: CSATQRTYNEQFF.

There are many counts of this clonotype. One end of the junction does not line up with germline, which may come from a read error. The V and J genes are TRBV11-2 and TRBJ1-3; D call uncertain. The CDR3 contains 15 residues. The germline gives CDR1 SGHAT, CDR2 FQNNGV. For the CDR3, the DNA is TGTGCCAGCAGCCTATACGTGGGCTCTGAAAACACCATATATTTT. Translating it yields CASSLYVGSENTIYF.

This clonotype showed up just a few times. The chain recombines TRBV2 with TRBJ1-4; 7 bases agree with TRBD1. The J segment lost 6 bases and the V segment lost 8 bases, leaving 18 bases of the junction unmatched. The CDR3 extends over 17 amino acids. Germline loops: CDR1 SNHLY, CDR2 FYNNEI. As DNA, the CDR3 is TGTGCCAGCTCAATCTGGGGCGACAGGGATGTTTATGAAAAACTGTTTTTT. It specifies CASSIWGDRDVYEKLFF. The variable domain in full, completed from reference TRBV2 and TRBJ1-4, reads EPEVTQTPSHQVTQMGQEVILRCVPISNHLYFYWYRQILGQKVEFLVSFYNNEISEKSEIFDDQFSVERPDGSNFTLKIRSTKLEDSAMYFCASSIWGDRDVYEKLFFGSGTQLSVL.

This clonotype was seen only a few times. This rearrangement joins TRBV5-6 to TRBJ2-7; D may be TRBD1 or TRBD2 (5 bases each). The CDR3 extends over 16 amino acids. The V end was cut by 0 bases, the J end by 7 bases, with 20 bases between. Germline CDR1 reads SGHDT; CDR2 reads YYEEEE. The chain's CDR3 is CASSLGAGTLIWEQYF. The DNA for the CDR3 is TGTGCCAGCAGCTTGGGGGCCGGGACCCTGATTTGGGAGCAGTACTTC.

This clonotype was detected ten times or more. The chain recombines TRBV11-2 with TRBJ1-5, with TRBD1 matching over 7 bases. The CDR3 is 15 amino acids. Germline lookup yields CDR1 SGHAT and CDR2 FQNNGV. The trim removed 5 bases at V and 4 bases at J, leaving 8 bases unmatched. The CDR3 sequence: CASSRLTGINQPQHF. The DNA of the CDR3 is TGTGCCAGCAGCCGATTGACAGGGATAAATCAGCCCCAGCATTTT.

The V and J genes are TRBV3-1 and TRBJ2-1; 7 nucleotides align to TRBD2. There are 15 residues in the CDR3. Germline lookup yields CDR1 LGHDT and CDR2 YNNKEL (reference sequence). Trimming took 4 bases from V and 6 from J; bases not matched to a gene: 9. The CDR3 region has the DNA TGTGCCAGCAGCCGCCAGCGGGGAGCAGGCAATGAGCAGTTCTTC. This translates into CASSRQRGAGNEQFF.

This rearrangement joins TRBV5-6 to TRBJ2-3, with 7 bases matching TRBD1. J lost 3 bases, V lost 4 bases, and 2 bases had no gene match. Germline V CDR1 and CDR2: SGHDT, YYEEEE. The CDR3 has 13 amino acids. The chain's CDR3 is CASSGGQTDTQYF. The CDR3 DNA reads as TGTGCCAGCAGCGGGGGACAGACAGATACGCAGTATTTT.

This clonotype turned up a few times. The J gene is TRBJ2-7, the V gene TRBV20-1, with 14 bases lining up with TRBD2. The CDR3 spans 13 residues. The germline V gene encodes CDR1 DFQATT and CDR2 SNEGSKA (reference sequence). V shed 7 bases and J 11 bases; nucleotides not matched to a gene: 10. As DNA, the CDR3 is TGCAGTGTGCTGATGGGACTAGCGGGAGAGAAGTACTTC. It translates to CSVLMGLAGEKYF.

The CDR3 sequence is CASSQGRGNYEQYF. In nucleotides, the CDR3 is TGTGCCAGCAGCCAGGGCAGGGGGAATTACGAGCAGTACTTC. The chain links TRBV4-2 to TRBJ2-7; 7 positions match TRBD1. CDR1 is LGHNA, CDR2 YNFKEQ, per germline. The ends lost 3 bases at V and 4 bases at J; junction bases unmatched: 6. The CDR3 runs to 14 residues.

This sequence joins TRBV7-9 and TRBJ2-1, with TRBD2 matching 8 bases. Germline V CDR1 and CDR2: SEHNR, FQNEAQ (reference sequence). The CDR3 totals 15 residues. V trimming: 3 bases; J trimming: 0 bases; junction bases outside the gene matches: 1. The CDR3: CASSFGRASYNEQFF. For the CDR3, the DNA is TGTGCCAGCAGCTTCGGGAGGGCCTCCTACAATGAGCAGTTCTTC.

This clonotype appeared a few times. CDR3 nucleotide sequence: TGCAGCGTCAAAAGGGGCCTCGGCACCGGGGAGCTGTTTTTT. Amino acid sequence: CSVKRGLGTGELFF. This chain links TRBV29-1 with TRBJ2-2, with TRBD1 as a possible D gene (5 bases). V was clipped by 6 bases and J by 4 bases, with 15 bases between them. The CDR3 is 14 amino acids. Germline V gene lookup returns CDR1 SQVTM and CDR2 ANQGSEA.

V usage is TRBV12-3 or TRBV12-4 and J usage is TRBJ1-1; maybe TRBD1 (5 bases). This CDR3 comprises 13 residues. The V end lost 3 bases, the J end lost 4 bases, and 9 bases lay between the germline ends. The CDR3 region is CASSFQGRTEAFF. Written as DNA, the CDR3 is TGTGCCAGCAGTTTTCAGGGACGCACTGAAGCTTTCTTT.

This clonotype was observed a few times. The chain carries TRBV12-3 or TRBV12-4 and TRBJ2-7; D uncertain. The CDR3 runs 17 residues. The V gene lost 2 bases and the J gene lost 0 bases, with 17 bases spanning the gap. CDR3 region: CASSLRSGRENSYEQYF. The DNA for the CDR3 is TGTGCCAGCAGTTTAAGGAGTGGTCGTGAAAACTCCTACGAGCAGTACTTC.

This clonotype has a count of ten or more. The chain couples TRBV18 to TRBJ1-2; 9 bases are shared with TRBD1. The V gene's germline CDR1 is KGHSH and CDR2 LQKENI. This CDR3 spans 16 amino acids. Trimming took 6 bases from V and 3 from J; bases not matched to a gene: 11. The CDR3, as DNA: TGTGCCAGCTCGCGCAACCGGGACAGGGTCGACTATGGCTACACCTTC. Protein product: CASSRNRDRVDYGYTF.

This clonotype has ten or more counts. The chain combines TRBV6-1 with TRBJ1-1; TRBD1 might be the D (5 bases). There are 14 residues in the CDR3. Germline CDR1 MNHNS, CDR2 SASEGT. V was trimmed by 6 bases and J by 6 bases, leaving 17 bases between them. CDR3 nucleotide sequence: TGTGCCAGCAGGACCCTCGACAGTCTCGCTGAAGCTTTCTTT. Translating it yields CASRTLDSLAEAFF.

The sample holds a few counts of this clonotype. V and J are TRBV9 and TRBJ2-7; D remains ambiguous. The CDR3 is 17 residues long. CDR1 and CDR2 from the germline V gene are SGDLS and YYNGEE. V gave up 3 bases and J gave up 2 bases, with 21 bases separating them. Here the CDR3 DNA reads TGTGCCAGCAGCGCAAACCCGACCGACGGGTCTGCCTACGAGCAGTACTTC. Protein product: CASSANPTDGSAYEQYF.

In this sample, this clonotype turned up a few times. This CDR3 reads CASSRLGSYYEQYF. DNA for the CDR3: TGTGCCAGCAGCCGGCTGGGGTCGTACTACGAGCAGTACTTC. V and J are TRBV12-3 or TRBV12-4 and TRBJ2-7; the D is unclear. The CDR3 totals 14 residues. With 6 bases removed from V and 3 bases from J, the gap between germline ends came to 15 bases.